Below, 23 T cell receptor beta chains from the same sample are listed, as sequenced in a study of sequential checkpoint blockade in melanoma. As to treatment: randomized to nivolumab then ipilimumab (arm A) or the reverse (arm B). Profiled with immunoSEQ multiplex PCR; TCRdb holds only in-frame clones, not every one. The data show about 21,000 clones, 70% to 90% seen once. The source was CD8+ T cells sorted from blood (inferred from file names), collected from a patient given nivolumab and ipilimumab in sequence. The receptors were gathered from a human donor with melanoma.

The chain has TRBV13 and TRBJ2-3; the D gene is possibly TRBD1 (5 bases). V shed 5 bases and J shed 4 bases, with 13 bases lying between them. Looked up from germline, CDR1 is PRHDT and CDR2 is FYEKMQ (reference sequence). The CDR3 has 14 residues. CDR3 protein: CASSPPGHPDTQYF. The DNA for the CDR3 is TGTGCCAGCAGCCCACCAGGGCACCCAGATACGCAGTATTTT.

The gene calls are TRBV7-9 and TRBJ2-1, with TRBD1 matching 7 bases. Germline CDR1 SEHNR, CDR2 FQNEAQ (reference sequence). The CDR3 totals 17 residues. J was trimmed by 0 bases and V by 5 bases; bases with no gene match: 10. CDR3 coding DNA: TGTGCCAGCAGCAGGAACCTACAGGGGAGCTCCTACAATGAGCAGTTCTTC. This codes for CASSRNLQGSSYNEQFF.

The chain carries TRBV12-5 and TRBJ2-2, with 7 bases lining up with TRBD1. The V segment lost 7 bases and the J segment 4 bases; nucleotides outside the gene matches: 9. CDR1 LGHNT and CDR2 FRNRAP come from the germline V gene. The CDR3 is made up of 15 amino acids. DNA of the CDR3: TGTGCTAGTGTTCTCGACAGGGTGGGCACCGGGGAGCTGTTTTTT. This encodes CASVLDRVGTGELFF.

CDR3 nucleotide sequence: TGTGCCAGCAGTTTATCGAAGGGCGCGGGGGATACGCAGTATTTT. This gives the protein CASSLSKGAGDTQYF. The chain has TRBV27 and TRBJ2-3; D might be TRBD2 (6 bases). Germline CDR1 reads MNHEY; CDR2 reads SMNVEV (reference sequence). V dropped 0 bases and J dropped 6 bases, with 13 bases sitting between them. The CDR3 length is 15 residues.

The chain carries TRBV27 and TRBJ2-7, with 9 nucleotides matching TRBD1. This CDR3 comprises 15 residues. J was trimmed by 3 bases and V by 4 bases; bases with no gene match: 7. Germline values: CDR1 MNHEY, CDR2 SMNVEV (reference sequence). CDR3 sequence: CASSSPGQGHYEQYF. The CDR3 nucleotides are TGTGCCAGCAGTTCACCGGGACAGGGACACTACGAGCAGTACTTC.

The chain recombines TRBV7-2 with TRBJ2-7; D not resolved. From germline, CDR1 is SGHTA and CDR2 FQGNSA. The CDR3 runs 12 residues. V lost 1 base and J 7 bases, leaving 8 bases between the germline ends. CDR3 nucleotides: TGTGCCAGCAGCTTAGATTGGCCAGAGCAGTACTTC. Residues: CASSLDWPEQYF.

This chain connects TRBV28 to TRBJ2-7; a possible D gene is TRBD1 (7 bases). The CDR3 totals 14 residues. V lost 2 bases, J lost 1 base, and 9 bases lay in between. Germline V gene sequence: CDR1 MDHEN, CDR2 SYDVKM. CDR3 in amino acids: CASSLQGGSYEQYF. The CDR3 coding sequence is TGTGCCAGCAGTTTACAGGGGGGATCCTACGAGCAGTACTTC.

This chain joins TRBV28 and TRBJ1-3; D unresolved. From germline, CDR1 is MDHEN and CDR2 SYDVKM. Trimming stripped 3 bases from V and 7 bases from J, with 13 bases between. There are 14 residues in the CDR3. The CDR3 DNA reads TGTGCCAGCAGTTTTAGGGAGTTGAGTAACACCATATATTTT. Its translation: CASSFRELSNTIYF.

This clone was seen just once. This rearrangement joins TRBV7-9 to TRBJ2-1; weak D call: TRBD1 (6 bases). The CDR3 totals 15 residues. Trimming removed 1 base at V and 4 bases at J, with 11 bases between. The germline gives CDR1 SEHNR, CDR2 FQNEAQ (reference sequence). The DNA for the CDR3 is TGTGCCAGCAGCTTAGGAACAACAGGGTACAATGAGCAGTTCTTC. Protein sequence: CASSLGTTGYNEQFF. Combining the CDR3 with reference TRBV7-9 and TRBJ2-1 gives the whole variable domain DTGVSQNPRHKITKRGQNVTFRCDPISEHNRLYWYRQTLGQGPEFLTYFQNEAQLEKSRLLSDRFSAERPKGSFSTLEIQRTEQGDSAMYLCASSLGTTGYNEQFFGPGTRLTVL.

The genes are TRBV4-2 and TRBJ2-3; possible D gene TRBD2, 6 bases. Germline CDR1 reads LGHNA; CDR2 reads YNFKEQ. The length of the CDR3 is 14 residues. With 5 bases removed from V and 5 bases from J, the gap between germline ends came to 14 bases. CDR3 DNA sequence: TGTGCCAGCAGCTTTTGGGGGGTGGGAGATACGCAGTATTTT. Translation gives CASSFWGVGDTQYF.

The chain uses TRBV19 and TRBJ1-2, with 8 bases that match TRBD1. Germline CDR1 reads LNHDA; CDR2 reads SQIVND (reference sequence). This CDR3 has 14 residues. Trimming at V came to 6 bases and at J to 6 bases, leaving 9 bases not matched to a gene. CDR3 bases: TGTGCCAGTAGCTTTGCAGGGGGCGCGGATGGCTACACCTTC. Its translation is CASSFAGGADGYTF. The full variable domain, in which reference TRBV19 and TRBJ1-2 provide the parts outside the CDR3, is DGGITQSPKYLFRKEGQNVTLSCEQNLNHDAMYWYRQDPGQGLRLIYYSQIVNDFQKGDIAEGYSVSREKKESFPLTVTSAQKNPTAFYLCASSFAGGADGYTFGSGTRLTVV.

The chain couples TRBV5-6 to TRBJ2-3; TRBD2 might be the D (7 bases). The CDR3 contains 16 residues. The V and J ends lost 4 bases and 0 bases respectively, with 15 bases between them. Per germline, CDR1 SGHDT and CDR2 YYEEEE. CDR3 nucleotide sequence: TGTGCCAGCAGCCGGTCGGCGGGGGCGAGCACAGATACGCAGTATTTT. Residues: CASSRSAGASTDTQYF.

The J gene is TRBJ2-2, the V gene TRBV7-9; maybe TRBD2 (7 bases). CDR3 length: 16 amino acids. V was trimmed by 2 bases and J by 2 bases, leaving 12 bases between them. CDR1 and CDR2 (germline): SEHNR, FQNEAQ (reference sequence). The CDR3 loop reads CASSLIGGRNTGELFF. DNA for the CDR3: TGTGCCAGCAGCTTAATCGGGGGGCGAAACACCGGGGAGCTGTTTTTT.

The CDR3 protein is CASSLDTGLHINYGYTF. The CDR3 DNA sequence: TGTGCCAGCAGCCTTGATACAGGGCTCCACATTAACTATGGCTACACCTTC. The V call is TRBV7-6, the J call TRBJ1-2, with D perhaps TRBD1 (6 bases). Between the trimmed V and J ends, which lost 5 bases and 1 base, there was a span of 20 bases. This CDR3 comprises 17 residues. In germline, CDR1 is SGHVS, CDR2 FNYEAQ.

The chain couples TRBV2 to TRBJ1-6; 8 bases are a match to TRBD1. V gave up 1 base and J gave up 8 bases; unmatched junction bases: 13. Per germline, CDR1 SNHLY and CDR2 FYNNEI. The CDR3 runs 18 residues. This CDR3 is CASSEGELGPTGDSPLHF. The CDR3, as DNA: TGTGCCAGCAGTGAAGGAGAGTTGGGGCCGACAGGGGATTCACCCCTCCACTTT.

This CDR3 reads CASSFFSGRAYEQFF. CDR3 in DNA: TGTGCCAGCAGCTTCTTTAGCGGGAGGGCATACGAGCAGTTCTTC. The J gene is TRBJ2-1, the V gene TRBV11-2, with 11 bases lining up with TRBD2. The CDR3 contains 15 residues. CDR1 is SGHAT and CDR2 is FQNNGV in the germline V gene. The V and J ends lost 3 bases and 10 bases, in that order; junction bases with no gene match: 8. Looking up the rest from reference TRBV11-2 and TRBJ2-1 gives the full variable domain: EAGVAQSPRYKIIEKRQSVAFWCNPISGHATLYWYQQILGQGPKLLIQFQNNGVVDDSQLPKDRFSAERLKGVDSTLKIQPAKLEDSAVYLCASSFFSGRAYEQFFGPGTRLTVL.

The chain combines TRBV15 with TRBJ1-5; maybe TRBD1 (5 bases). The germline V gene encodes CDR1 LNHNV and CDR2 YYDKDF (reference sequence). This CDR3 contains 16 residues. Trimming took 4 bases from V and 6 from J, leaving 19 bases between them. CDR3 nucleotide sequence: TGTGCCACCAGCACATCTGGGGGAGGGAATGGTCAGCCCCAGCATTTT. Protein product: CATSTSGGGNGQPQHF. The whole variable domain, remainder taken from reference TRBV15 and TRBJ1-5, is DAMVIQNPRYQVTQFGKPVTLSCSQTLNHNVMYWYQQKSSQAPKLLFHYYDKDFNNEADTPDNFQSRRPNTSFCFLDIRSPGLGDTAMYLCATSTSGGGNGQPQHFGDGTRLSIL.

The chain has TRBV4-2 and TRBJ2-5; 8 bases map to TRBD2. V dropped 0 bases and J dropped 4; count of bases not matched to a gene: 7. Germline loops: CDR1 LGHNA, CDR2 YNFKEQ. CDR3 length: 16 amino acids. For the CDR3, the DNA is TGTGCCAGCAGCCAAGAGAGTAGCGGGGCCCCAGAGACCCAGTACTTC. The encoded protein is CASSQESSGAPETQYF.

This clone was observed a handful of times. The genes are TRBV9 and TRBJ2-1; D may be TRBD2 (6 bases). Trimming left V 0 bases short and J 6 bases short, with 16 bases between. The germline gives CDR1 SGDLS, CDR2 YYNGEE. There are 16 residues in the CDR3. CDR3 loop: CASSVEFGGIGNEQFF. The CDR3 region has the DNA TGTGCCAGCAGCGTAGAATTCGGAGGGATAGGCAATGAGCAGTTCTTC.

This clone was detected only once. The chain carries TRBV27 and TRBJ1-6; D unclear. The CDR3 loop spans 14 amino acids. The ends were cut back, 2 bases at V and 3 bases at J, with 5 bases in the middle. CDR1 is MNHEY and CDR2 is SMNVEV in the germline V gene (reference sequence). CDR3 sequence (DNA): TGTGCCAGCAGTTTAGGGCGCTATAATTCACCCCTCCACTTT. This gives the protein CASSLGRYNSPLHF.

V and J are TRBV29-1 and TRBJ2-7, with 8 bases aligning to TRBD2. The V gene's germline CDR1 is SQVTM and CDR2 ANQGSEA. The CDR3 has 14 residues. The V and J ends lost 8 bases and 7 bases, in that order; junction bases with no gene match: 16. The CDR3 nucleotides are TGCAGCCCTCGGGGGGGTGAGGGTCGGGGAGAGCAGTACTTC. It encodes CSPRGGEGRGEQYF.

This rearrangement joins TRBV6-4 to TRBJ2-1; 9 positions agree with TRBD1. V dropped 3 bases and J dropped 8; count of bases not matched to a gene: 8. Germline V gene sequence: CDR1 MRHNA, CDR2 SNTAGT. The CDR3 has 15 residues. As DNA, the CDR3 is TGTGCCAGCAGTGAAGACGGACAGGGGTCGTATGAGCAGTTCTTC. Protein product: CASSEDGQGSYEQFF.

Only a few counts were recorded for this clone. The chain uses TRBV11-2 and TRBJ2-3; D ambiguous. The V end was cut by 2 bases, the J end by 14 bases, with 14 bases between. Germline V lookup: CDR1 SGHAT, CDR2 FQNNGV. The CDR3 extends over 12 amino acids. CDR3 sequence: CASSLNELIRYF. The CDR3 bases are TGTGCCAGCAGCTTAAATGAGCTTATTCGGTATTTT.